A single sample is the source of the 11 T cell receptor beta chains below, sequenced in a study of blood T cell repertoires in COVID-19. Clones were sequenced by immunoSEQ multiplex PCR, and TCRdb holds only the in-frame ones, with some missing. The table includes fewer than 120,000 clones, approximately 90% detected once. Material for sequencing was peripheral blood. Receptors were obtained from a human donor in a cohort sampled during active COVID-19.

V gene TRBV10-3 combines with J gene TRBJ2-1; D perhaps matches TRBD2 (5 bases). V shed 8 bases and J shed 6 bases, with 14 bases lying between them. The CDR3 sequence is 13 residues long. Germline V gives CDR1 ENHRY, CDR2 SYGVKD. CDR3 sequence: CAIGLEFANEQFF. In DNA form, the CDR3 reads TGTGCCATCGGACTGGAGTTTGCCAATGAGCAGTTCTTC.

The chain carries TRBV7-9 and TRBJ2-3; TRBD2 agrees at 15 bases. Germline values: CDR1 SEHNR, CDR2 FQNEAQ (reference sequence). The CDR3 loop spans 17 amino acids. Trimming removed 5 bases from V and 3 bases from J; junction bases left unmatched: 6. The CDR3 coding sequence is TGTGCCAGCAGCCTTGGACTAGCGGGGGGGTTTACAGATACGCAGTATTTT. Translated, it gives CASSLGLAGGFTDTQYF.

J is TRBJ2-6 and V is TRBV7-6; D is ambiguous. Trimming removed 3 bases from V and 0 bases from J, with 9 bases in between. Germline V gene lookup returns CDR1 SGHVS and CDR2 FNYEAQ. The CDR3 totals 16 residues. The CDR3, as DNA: TGTGCCAGCAGCTTGGGCATTTCCTCTGGGGCCAACGTCCTGACTTTC. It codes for CASSLGISSGANVLTF.

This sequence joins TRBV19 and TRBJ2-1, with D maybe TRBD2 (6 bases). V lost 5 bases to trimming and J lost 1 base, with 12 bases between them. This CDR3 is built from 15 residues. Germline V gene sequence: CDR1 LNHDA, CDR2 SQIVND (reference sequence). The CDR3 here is CASSGVAASYNEQFF. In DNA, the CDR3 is TGTGCCAGTAGTGGAGTAGCGGCATCCTACAATGAGCAGTTCTTC.

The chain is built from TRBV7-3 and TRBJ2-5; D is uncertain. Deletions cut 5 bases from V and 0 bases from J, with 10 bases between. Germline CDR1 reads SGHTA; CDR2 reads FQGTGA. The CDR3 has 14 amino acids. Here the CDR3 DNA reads TGTGCCAGCAGCCTGACTTCGTACCAAGAGACCCAGTACTTC. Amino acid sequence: CASSLTSYQETQYF.

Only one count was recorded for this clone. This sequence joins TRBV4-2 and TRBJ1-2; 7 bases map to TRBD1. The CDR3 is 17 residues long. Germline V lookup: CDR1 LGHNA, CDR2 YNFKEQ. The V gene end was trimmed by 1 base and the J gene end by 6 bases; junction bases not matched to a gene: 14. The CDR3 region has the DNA TGTGCCAGCAGCCAAGTGGCGAGGGGGCAGGGAAGCAATGGCTACACCTTC. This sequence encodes CASSQVARGQGSNGYTF.

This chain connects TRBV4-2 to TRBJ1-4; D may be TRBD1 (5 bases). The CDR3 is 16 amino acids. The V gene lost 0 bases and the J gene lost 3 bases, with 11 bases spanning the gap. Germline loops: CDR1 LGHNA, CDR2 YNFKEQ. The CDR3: CASSQDRVPANEKLFF. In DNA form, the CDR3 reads TGTGCCAGCAGCCAAGACAGGGTCCCGGCTAATGAAAAACTGTTTTTT.

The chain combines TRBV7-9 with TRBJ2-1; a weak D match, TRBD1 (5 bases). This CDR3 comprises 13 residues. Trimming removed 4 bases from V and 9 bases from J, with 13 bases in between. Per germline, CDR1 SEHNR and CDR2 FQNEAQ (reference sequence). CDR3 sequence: CASSSGPELEQFF. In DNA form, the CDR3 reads TGTGCCAGCAGCTCAGGGCCGGAGCTTGAGCAGTTCTTC.

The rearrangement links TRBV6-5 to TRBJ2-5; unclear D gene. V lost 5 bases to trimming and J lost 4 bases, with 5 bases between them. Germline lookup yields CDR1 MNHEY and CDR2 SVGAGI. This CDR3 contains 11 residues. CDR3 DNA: TGTGCCAGCAGTATCGGAGAGACCCAGTACTTC. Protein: CASSIGETQYF.

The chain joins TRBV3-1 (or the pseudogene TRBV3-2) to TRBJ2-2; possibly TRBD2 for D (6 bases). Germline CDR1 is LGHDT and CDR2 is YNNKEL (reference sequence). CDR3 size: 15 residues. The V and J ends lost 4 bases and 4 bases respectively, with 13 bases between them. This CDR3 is CASSPGASVTGELFF. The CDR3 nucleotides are TGTGCCAGCAGCCCCGGCGCTAGCGTCACCGGGGAGCTGTTTTTT.

The CDR3 loop is CATSIPGQGNTEAFF. In DNA form, the CDR3 reads TGTGCCACCAGCATACCGGGACAGGGGAACACTGAAGCTTTCTTT. The chain couples TRBV15 to TRBJ1-1, with 9 bases that match TRBD1. The trim removed 4 bases at V and 1 base at J, leaving 4 bases unmatched. The CDR3 sequence is 15 residues long. Germline V gene data show CDR1 as LNHNV and CDR2 as YYDKDF (reference sequence).